This entry describes one T cell receptor (beta chain). The data stem from a study of blood T cell repertoires in COVID-19. Whole-study context: The study drew acute and convalescent COVID-19 samples from the United States, Italy and Spain. T cells, B-cell-depleted T cells, or PBMCs provided the cDNA or gDNA that served as material.

In the original processing: Researchers report that nucleated cell counts were estimated from reference gene primer amplification. The protocol was immunoSEQ multiplex PCR, while the TCRdb copy is restricted to in-frame clones and leaves out a portion. V and J calls and clone size are given by that table; D and trimming were obtained from the DNA. Among 200,000 to 250,000 clones listed, about 94% were seen once. Germline-derived CDR1 and CDR2 are SGHNT and YENEEA. The CDR3 runs to 13 residues. The V and J ends lost 1 base and 4 bases respectively, with 6 bases between them. The sequence was collected from a man between 60 and 75 years old with COVID-19, enrolled during active disease. The specimen sequenced was peripheral blood. The chain links TRBV11-3 to TRBJ2-3; the D gene is possibly TRBD2 (6 bases). CDR3 amino acids: CASSLGGADTQYF. The CDR3 nucleotides are TGTGCCAGCAGCTTAGGGGGGGCAGATACGCAGTATTTT. Combining the CDR3 with reference TRBV11-3 and TRBJ2-3 gives the whole variable domain EAGVVQSPRYKIIEKKQPVAFWCNPISGHNTLYWYLQNLGQGPELLIRYENEEAVDDSQLPKDRFSAERLKGVDSTLKIQPAELGDSAVYLCASSLGGADTQYFGPGTRLTVL.